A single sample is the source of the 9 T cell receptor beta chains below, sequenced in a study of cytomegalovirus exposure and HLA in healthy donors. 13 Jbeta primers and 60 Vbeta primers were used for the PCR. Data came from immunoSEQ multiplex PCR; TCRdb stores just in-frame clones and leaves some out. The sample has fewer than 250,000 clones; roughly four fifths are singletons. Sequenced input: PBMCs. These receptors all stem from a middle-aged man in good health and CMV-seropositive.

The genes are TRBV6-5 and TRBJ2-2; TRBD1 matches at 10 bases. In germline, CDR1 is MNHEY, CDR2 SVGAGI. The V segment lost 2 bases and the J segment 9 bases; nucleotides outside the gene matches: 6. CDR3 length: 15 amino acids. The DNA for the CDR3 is TGTGCCAGCAGTTACAGCTCGACAGGGGGCCGGGAGCTGTTTTTT. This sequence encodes CASSYSSTGGRELFF.

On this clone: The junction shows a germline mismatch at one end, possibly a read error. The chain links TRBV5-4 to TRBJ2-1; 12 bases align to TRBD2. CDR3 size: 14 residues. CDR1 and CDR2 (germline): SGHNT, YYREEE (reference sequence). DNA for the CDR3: TGTGCCAGCAGCTTGGAGACTAGCGGGAGTGAGCTGTTCTTC. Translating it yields CASSLETSGSELFF.

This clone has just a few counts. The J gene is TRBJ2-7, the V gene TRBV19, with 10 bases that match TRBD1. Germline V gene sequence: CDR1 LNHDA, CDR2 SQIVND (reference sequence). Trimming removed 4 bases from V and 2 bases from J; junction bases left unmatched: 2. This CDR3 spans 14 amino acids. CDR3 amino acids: CASSTGTGAYEQYF. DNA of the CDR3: TGTGCCAGTAGTACCGGGACAGGGGCCTACGAGCAGTACTTC.

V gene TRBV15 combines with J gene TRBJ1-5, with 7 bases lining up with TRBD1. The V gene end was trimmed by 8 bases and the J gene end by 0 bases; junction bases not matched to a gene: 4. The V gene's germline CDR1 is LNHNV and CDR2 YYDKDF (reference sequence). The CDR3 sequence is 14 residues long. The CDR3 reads CATGTVYSNQPQHF. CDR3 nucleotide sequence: TGTGCCACCGGGACAGTTTATAGCAATCAGCCCCAGCATTTT.

The CDR3 spells CASSNQGGQPQHF. CDR3 coding DNA: TGTGCCAGTAGTAACCAGGGAGGTCAGCCCCAGCATTTT. The V and J genes are TRBV19 and TRBJ1-5; TRBD1 might be the D (5 bases). The length of the CDR3 is 13 residues. Trimming stripped 4 bases from V and 6 bases from J, with 10 bases between. Germline CDR1 reads LNHDA; CDR2 reads SQIVND (reference sequence).

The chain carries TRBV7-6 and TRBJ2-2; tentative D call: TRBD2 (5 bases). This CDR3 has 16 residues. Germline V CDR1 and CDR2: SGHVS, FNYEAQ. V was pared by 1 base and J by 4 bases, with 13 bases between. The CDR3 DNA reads TGTGCCAGCAGCTTAGGGCGGGCCGGGCTCACCGGGGAGCTGTTTTTT. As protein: CASSLGRAGLTGELFF.

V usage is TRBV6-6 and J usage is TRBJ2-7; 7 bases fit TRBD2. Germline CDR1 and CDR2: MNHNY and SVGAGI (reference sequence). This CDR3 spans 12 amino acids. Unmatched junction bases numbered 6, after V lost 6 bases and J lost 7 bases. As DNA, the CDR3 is TGTGCCAGCAGCGCGGGGGTGGGAGAGCAGTACTTC. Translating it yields CASSAGVGEQYF.

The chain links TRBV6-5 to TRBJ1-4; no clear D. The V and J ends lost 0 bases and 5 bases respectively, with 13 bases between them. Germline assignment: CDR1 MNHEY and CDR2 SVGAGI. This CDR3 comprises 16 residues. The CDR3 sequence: CASSYSKARKNEKLFF. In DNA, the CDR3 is TGTGCCAGCAGTTACTCGAAGGCCAGGAAGAATGAAAAACTGTTTTTT.

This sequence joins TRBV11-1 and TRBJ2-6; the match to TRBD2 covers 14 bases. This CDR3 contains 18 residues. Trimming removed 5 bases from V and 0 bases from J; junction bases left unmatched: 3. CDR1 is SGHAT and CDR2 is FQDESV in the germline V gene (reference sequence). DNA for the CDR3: TGTGCCAGCAGCCAGGGACTAGCGGGAGTCTCTGGGGCCAACGTCCTGACTTTC. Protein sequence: CASSQGLAGVSGANVLTF.